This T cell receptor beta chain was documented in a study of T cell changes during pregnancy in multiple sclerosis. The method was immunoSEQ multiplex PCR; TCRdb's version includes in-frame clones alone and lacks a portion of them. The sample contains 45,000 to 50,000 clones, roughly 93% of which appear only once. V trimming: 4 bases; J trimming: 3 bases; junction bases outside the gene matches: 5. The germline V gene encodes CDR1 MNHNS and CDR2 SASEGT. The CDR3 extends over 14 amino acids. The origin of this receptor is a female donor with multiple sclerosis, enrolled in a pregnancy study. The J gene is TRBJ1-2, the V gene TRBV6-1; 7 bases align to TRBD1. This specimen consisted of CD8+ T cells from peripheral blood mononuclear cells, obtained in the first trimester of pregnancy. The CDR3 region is CASSVQGEDYGYTF. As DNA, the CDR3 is TGTGCCAGCAGTGTTCAGGGGGAAGACTATGGCTACACCTTC.